A selection of T cell receptor beta chains follows, all from one sample in a study of cytomegalovirus exposure and HLA in healthy donors. TCRdb's copy holds only in-frame clones and misses some; the assay was immunoSEQ multiplex PCR. The sample lists approximately 180,000 clones; about four fifths were seen once. The specimen was PBMCs. Source of these receptors: a woman under 30 in good health and CMV-seronegative. Both conserved end residues are part of each CDR3. Fields, in order: D gene, V gene, J gene, CDR3 protein. D genes are given only for firm matches.

d_call: -
v_call: TRBV30
j_call: TRBJ2-3
cdr3_aa: CAWSLLGLTDTQYF

d_call: -
v_call: TRBV9
j_call: TRBJ1-1
cdr3_aa: CASSVDGVNTEAFF

d_call: TRBD1
v_call: TRBV9
j_call: TRBJ2-7
cdr3_aa: CASSPRTGGIYEQYF

d_call: TRBD2
v_call: TRBV5-1
j_call: TRBJ2-1
cdr3_aa: CASSSASGSYNEQFF

d_call: TRBD1
v_call: TRBV2
j_call: TRBJ1-2
cdr3_aa: CASTERQGARYGYTF

d_call: -
v_call: TRBV9
j_call: TRBJ1-2
cdr3_aa: CASSKQPSTDDGYTF

d_call: -
v_call: TRBV28
j_call: TRBJ1-5
cdr3_aa: CRSGFSNQPQHF

d_call: -
v_call: TRBV5-4
j_call: TRBJ1-6
cdr3_aa: CASSARYAGRASPLHF

d_call: TRBD2
v_call: TRBV19
j_call: TRBJ2-3
cdr3_aa: CASRDLAGGRIDTQYF

d_call: TRBD1
v_call: TRBV7-9
j_call: TRBJ1-5
cdr3_aa: CASSLGGDRDDQPQHF

d_call: -
v_call: TRBV11-3
j_call: TRBJ2-1
cdr3_aa: CASSSGVTEQFF

d_call: TRBD2
v_call: TRBV27
j_call: TRBJ2-1
cdr3_aa: CASSYILANEQFF

d_call: -
v_call: TRBV10-2
j_call: TRBJ1-1
cdr3_aa: CASIEEGYTEAFF

d_call: -
v_call: TRBV4-3
j_call: TRBJ2-7
cdr3_aa: CASSQDRGTPYEQYF

d_call: -
v_call: TRBV15
j_call: TRBJ1-3
cdr3_aa: CATSRRNSGNTIYF

d_call: -
v_call: TRBV6-5
j_call: TRBJ1-5
cdr3_aa: CASSLSGNQPQHF

d_call: -
v_call: TRBV18
j_call: TRBJ1-1
cdr3_aa: CASLPVSGALTEAFF

d_call: -
v_call: TRBV7-2
j_call: TRBJ2-4
cdr3_aa: CASSLVLTGDIQYF

d_call: TRBD2
v_call: TRBV25-1
j_call: TRBJ2-3
cdr3_aa: CATSGTSGSTDTQYF

d_call: -
v_call: TRBV5-4
j_call: TRBJ1-1
cdr3_aa: CASSLVPVDTEAFF

d_call: -
v_call: TRBV5-4
j_call: TRBJ1-3
cdr3_aa: CASSLVGASGNTIYF

d_call: TRBD2
v_call: TRBV4-2
j_call: TRBJ2-3
cdr3_aa: CASSPLAGEGTDTQYF

d_call: -
v_call: TRBV21-1
j_call: TRBJ1-5
cdr3_aa: CASIKGHPPGGNQPQHF

d_call: TRBD2
v_call: TRBV7-8
j_call: TRBJ2-1
cdr3_aa: CASSLRLAGGWNEQFF

d_call: TRBD1
v_call: TRBV7-9
j_call: TRBJ2-1
cdr3_aa: CASSGRYSGTGDHNEQFF

d_call: TRBD2
v_call: TRBV5-1
j_call: TRBJ2-1
cdr3_aa: CASSLVSGIGNEQFF